This T cell receptor beta chain came from a study of post-analysis software for immune sequencing data. Overall study findings and caveats: Comparison of patients with controls showed five TRBV segments more frequent in patients, TRBV5-6, TRBV5-1 and TRBV20-1 among them.

Germline CDR1 is DFQATT and CDR2 is SNEGSKA (reference sequence). CDR3 length: 13 residues. This clonotype was detected only a few times. Its antigen is currently unknown. Carried by the TCR beta cDNA libraries were unique molecular identifiers. Via MiXCR, TCRdb re-called the PCR reads, giving one row per CDR3 protein. The repertoire consists of some 890,000 distinct CDR3 sequences, with 53% occurring once and the leading ten covering approximately 4.4%. The chain carries TRBV20-1 and TRBJ2-4, with TRBD2 identical over 11 bases. The J call is uncertain, as TRBJ2-7 better fits the DNA end. Sequenced input: blood. This TCR derives from a girl between 5 and 17 years old with multiple sclerosis. CDR3: CSARALAGGEQYF. The CDR3 DNA is TGCAGTGCTAGAGCCCTAGCGGGAGGCGAGCAGTACTTC.